The T cell receptor beta chain described here comes from a study of T cell responses to AZD1222 COVID-19 vaccine. The germline V gene has CDR1 KGHDR and CDR2 SFDVKD. V shed 4 bases and J shed 5 bases, with 14 bases lying between them. There are 14 residues in the CDR3. In regard to this clone: Its antigen remains unknown.

Notes on the study in general: The donor group comprised mostly white British people and more females; the analysis possibly underestimated clonal diversity. Along spike, vaccine-associated CD4 TCRs were found throughout, with dominance at 160-218 and 743-854. Every sample of the repertoires postdated the peak T cell response.

Clones were sequenced by immunoSEQ multiplex PCR, and TCRdb holds only the in-frame ones, with some missing. The sample contains 150,000 to 160,000 clones, around 87% of which appear only once. This chain uses TRBV24-1 with TRBJ2-7; a weak D match, TRBD1 (5 bases). The sequencing here drew on peripheral blood, taken 28 days after the second AZD1222 dose. The clonotype originates from an adult who received the AZD1222 COVID-19 vaccine. CDR3 coding DNA: TGTGCCACCAGTGAAGGGCAGGGTAAGCACGAGCAGTACTTC. Its translation: CATSEGQGKHEQYF.